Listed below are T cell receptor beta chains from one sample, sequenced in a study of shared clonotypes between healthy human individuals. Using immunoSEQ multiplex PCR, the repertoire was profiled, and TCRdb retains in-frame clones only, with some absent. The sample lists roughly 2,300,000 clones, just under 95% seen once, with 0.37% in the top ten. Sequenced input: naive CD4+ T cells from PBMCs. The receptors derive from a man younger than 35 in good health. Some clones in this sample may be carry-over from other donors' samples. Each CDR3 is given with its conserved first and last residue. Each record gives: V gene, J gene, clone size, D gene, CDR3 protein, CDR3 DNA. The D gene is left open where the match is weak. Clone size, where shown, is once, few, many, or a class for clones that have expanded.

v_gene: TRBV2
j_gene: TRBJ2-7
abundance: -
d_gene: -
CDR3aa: CASSEADNTYEQYF
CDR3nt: TGTGCCAGCAGTGAAGCTGACAATACCTACGAGCAGTACTTC

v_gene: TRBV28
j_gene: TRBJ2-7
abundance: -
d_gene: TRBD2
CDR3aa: CASRPFPGLASSYEQYF
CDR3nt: TGTGCCAGCAGACCCTTCCCGGGACTAGCGAGCTCCTACGAGCAGTACTTC

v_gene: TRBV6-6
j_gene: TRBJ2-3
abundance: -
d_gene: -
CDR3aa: CASSLLGIGTDTQYF
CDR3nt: TGTGCCAGCAGCCTTCTGGGTATCGGCACAGATACGCAGTATTTT

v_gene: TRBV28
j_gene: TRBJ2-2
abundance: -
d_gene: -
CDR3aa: CASSLFRTTGELFF
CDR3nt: TGTGCCAGCAGTTTGTTTAGGACGACCGGGGAGCTGTTTTTT

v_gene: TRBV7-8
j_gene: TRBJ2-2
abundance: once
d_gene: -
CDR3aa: CASSGGATGELFF
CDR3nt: TGTGCCAGCAGCGGAGGTGCGACCGGGGAGCTGTTTTTT

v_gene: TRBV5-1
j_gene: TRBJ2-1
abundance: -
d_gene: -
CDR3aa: CASSWASAHSYNEQFF
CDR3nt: TGCGCCAGCAGCTGGGCTAGCGCTCACTCCTACAATGAGCAGTTCTTC

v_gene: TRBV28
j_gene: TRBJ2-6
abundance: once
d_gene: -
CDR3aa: CASSLGGANVLTF
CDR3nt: TGTGCCAGCAGTTTAGGTGGGGCCAACGTCCTGACTTTC

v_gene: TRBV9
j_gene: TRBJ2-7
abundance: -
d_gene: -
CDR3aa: CASSVTDGKVFGSYEQYF
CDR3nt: TGTGCCAGCAGCGTAACAGATGGCAAAGTTTTCGGGTCCTACGAGCAGTACTTC

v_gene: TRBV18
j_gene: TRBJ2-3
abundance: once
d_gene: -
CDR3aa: CASSPRTPSTDTQYF
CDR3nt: TGTGCCAGCTCACCACGGACGCCGAGCACAGATACGCAGTATTTT

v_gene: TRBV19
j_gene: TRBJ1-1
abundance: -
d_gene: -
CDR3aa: CASSAKTVNTEAFF
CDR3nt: TGTGCCAGTAGTGCAAAGACGGTGAACACTGAAGCTTTCTTT

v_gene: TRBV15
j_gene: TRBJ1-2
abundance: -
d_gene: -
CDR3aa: CATSRTGTYSHYTF
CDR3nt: TGTGCCACCAGCAGAACCGGGACTTACTCCCATTACACCTTC

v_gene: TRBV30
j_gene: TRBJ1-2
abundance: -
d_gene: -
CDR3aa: CAWSAGGAGNYGYTF
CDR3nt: TGTGCCTGGAGTGCGGGGGGCGCGGGTAACTATGGCTACACCTTC

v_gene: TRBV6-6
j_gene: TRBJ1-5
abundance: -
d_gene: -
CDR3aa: CASSYEVSNQPQHF
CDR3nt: TGTGCCAGCAGTTACGAGGTTAGCAATCAGCCCCAGCATTTT

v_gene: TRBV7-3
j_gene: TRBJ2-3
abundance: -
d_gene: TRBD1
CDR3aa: CASSTLPTGGETDTQYF
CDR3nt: TGTGCCAGCAGCACACTTCCGACAGGGGGGGAAACAGATACGCAGTATTTT

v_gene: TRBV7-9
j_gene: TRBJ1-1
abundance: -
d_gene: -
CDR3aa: CASSPRSLNTEAFF
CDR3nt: TGTGCCAGCAGCCCCCGGAGTTTGAACACTGAAGCTTTCTTT

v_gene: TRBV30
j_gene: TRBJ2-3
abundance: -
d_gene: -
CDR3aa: CAWSVPPWGQDTDTQYF
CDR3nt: TGTGCCTGGAGTGTACCCCCCTGGGGTCAGGACACAGATACGCAGTATTTT